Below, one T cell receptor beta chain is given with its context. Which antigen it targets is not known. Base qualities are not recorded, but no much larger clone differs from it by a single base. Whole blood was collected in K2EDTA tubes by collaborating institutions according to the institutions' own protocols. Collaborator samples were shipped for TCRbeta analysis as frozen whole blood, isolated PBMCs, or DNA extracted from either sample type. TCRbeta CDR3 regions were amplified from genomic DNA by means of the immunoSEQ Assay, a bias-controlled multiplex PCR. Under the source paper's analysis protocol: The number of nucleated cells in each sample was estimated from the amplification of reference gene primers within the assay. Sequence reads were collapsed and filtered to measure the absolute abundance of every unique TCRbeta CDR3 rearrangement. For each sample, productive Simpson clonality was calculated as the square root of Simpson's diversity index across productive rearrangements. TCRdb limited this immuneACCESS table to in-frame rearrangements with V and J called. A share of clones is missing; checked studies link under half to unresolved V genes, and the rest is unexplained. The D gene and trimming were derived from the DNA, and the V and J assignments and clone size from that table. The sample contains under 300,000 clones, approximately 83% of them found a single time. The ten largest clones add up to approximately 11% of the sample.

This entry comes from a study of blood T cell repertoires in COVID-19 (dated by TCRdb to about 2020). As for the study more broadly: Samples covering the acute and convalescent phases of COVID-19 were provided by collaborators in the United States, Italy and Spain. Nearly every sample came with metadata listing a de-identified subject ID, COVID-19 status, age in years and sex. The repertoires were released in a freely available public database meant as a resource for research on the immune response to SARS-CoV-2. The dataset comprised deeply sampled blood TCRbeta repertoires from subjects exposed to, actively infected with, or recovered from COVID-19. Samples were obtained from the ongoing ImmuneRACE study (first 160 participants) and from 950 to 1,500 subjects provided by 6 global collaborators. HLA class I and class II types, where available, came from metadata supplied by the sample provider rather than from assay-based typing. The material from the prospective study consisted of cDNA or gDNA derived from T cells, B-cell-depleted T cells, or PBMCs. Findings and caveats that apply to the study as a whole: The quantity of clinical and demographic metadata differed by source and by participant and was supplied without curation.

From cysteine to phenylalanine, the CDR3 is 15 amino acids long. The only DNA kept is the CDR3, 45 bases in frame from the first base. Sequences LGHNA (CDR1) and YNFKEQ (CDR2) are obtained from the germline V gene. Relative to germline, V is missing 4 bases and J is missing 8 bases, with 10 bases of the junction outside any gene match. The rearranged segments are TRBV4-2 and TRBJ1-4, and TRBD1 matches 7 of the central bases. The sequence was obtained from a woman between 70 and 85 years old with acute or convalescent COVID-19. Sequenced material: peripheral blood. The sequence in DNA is TGTGCCAGCAGCCCTAACCTGGACAGGTTGGAAAAACTGTTTTTT. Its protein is CASSPNLDRLEKLFF.